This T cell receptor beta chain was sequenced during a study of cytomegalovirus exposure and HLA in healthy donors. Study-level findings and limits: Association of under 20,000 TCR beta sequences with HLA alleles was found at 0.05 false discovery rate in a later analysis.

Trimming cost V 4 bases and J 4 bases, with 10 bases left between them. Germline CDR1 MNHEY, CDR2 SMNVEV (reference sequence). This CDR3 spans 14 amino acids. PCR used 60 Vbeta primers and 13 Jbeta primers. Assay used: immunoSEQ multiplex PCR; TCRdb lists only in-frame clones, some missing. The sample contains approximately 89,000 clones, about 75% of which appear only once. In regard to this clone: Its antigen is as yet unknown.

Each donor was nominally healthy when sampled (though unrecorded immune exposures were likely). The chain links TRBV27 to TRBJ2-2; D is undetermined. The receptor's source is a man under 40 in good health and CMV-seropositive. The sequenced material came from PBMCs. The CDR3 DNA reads TGTGCCAGCAGTTCCGGGTGGCTCACCGGGGAGCTGTTTTTT. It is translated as CASSSGWLTGELFF.